These T cell receptor beta chains were read from a single sample in a study of STAT5B mutations in CD4+ large granular lymphocyte leukemia. Profiled with immunoSEQ multiplex PCR; TCRdb holds only in-frame clones, not every one. The profile shows about 24,000 clones, 60% to 80% of them singletons. Sequencing used CD4+ T cells from blood buffy coats. Receptor source: a human donor in good health. Each CDR3 is given with its conserved first and last residue.

V gene: TRBV5-4
CDR3 protein: CASSNTGLETQYF

V gene: TRBV10-3
CDR3 protein: CAISESVLGLYNEQFF

V gene: TRBV7-2
CDR3 protein: CASSLKYRVGGTNEKLFF

V gene: TRBV6-6
CDR3 protein: CASSYQGYTEAFF

V gene: TRBV6-5
CDR3 protein: CASRLVSVNTEAFF

V gene: TRBV4-1
CDR3 protein: CASSQGLAGGNYEQYF

V gene: TRBV7-3
CDR3 protein: CASSLEGGRYNEQFF

V gene: TRBV2
CDR3 protein: CASSSLQGGYGYTF

V gene: TRBV2
CDR3 protein: CASSMPGQGANEQYF

V gene: TRBV7-9
CDR3 protein: CASSLGRGAYEQYF

V gene: TRBV6-5
CDR3 protein: CASRTTGQGSEQYF

V gene: TRBV6-6
CDR3 protein: CASRLLTGYNSPLHF

V gene: TRBV7-9
CDR3 protein: CASSSGSTNEKLFF

V gene: TRBV5-1
CDR3 protein: CASSLGGRGSTEAFF

V gene: TRBV6-1
CDR3 protein: CASSLGDYVYGYTF

V gene: TRBV5-1
CDR3 protein: CASSFILRRGTEAFF

V gene: TRBV7-2
CDR3 protein: CASSSSGGGRYGYTF

V gene: TRBV25-1
CDR3 protein: CASSETGLSPLHF

V gene: TRBV5-6
CDR3 protein: CASSLLSGYEQYF

V gene: TRBV21-1
CDR3 protein: CASSKSPRAGGGNEQFF

V gene: TRBV6-1
CDR3 protein: CASSGVLNTEAFF

V gene: TRBV18
CDR3 protein: CASSPPGSAGELFF

V gene: TRBV10-3
CDR3 protein: CATRGTENTEAFF

V gene: TRBV28
CDR3 protein: CASRSLRVFTEAFF

V gene: TRBV5-1
CDR3 protein: CASSLTGTGYYEQYF

V gene: TRBV11-2
CDR3 protein: CASSLWEGRELFF

V gene: TRBV19
CDR3 protein: CASSGAGASPGDEQFF

V gene: TRBV5-6
CDR3 protein: CASSWGQGNSYEQYF

V gene: TRBV7-9
CDR3 protein: CASSLVGNTIYF

V gene: TRBV6-5
CDR3 protein: CASSRGQGRSYGYTF

V gene: TRBV5-4
CDR3 protein: CASSLFGLRGTYEQYF

V gene: TRBV10-3
CDR3 protein: CAISEGALNTEAFF

V gene: TRBV5-1
CDR3 protein: CASSSTGTGEKTQYF

V gene: TRBV2
CDR3 protein: CASSKGGIGGYTF

V gene: TRBV7-9
CDR3 protein: CASSRDRAFSTEAFF

V gene: TRBV10-3
CDR3 protein: CATTGDTQYF

V gene: TRBV5-1
CDR3 protein: CASSITAGTEAFF

V gene: TRBV27
CDR3 protein: CASSQVGTGGFEKLFF

V gene: TRBV2
CDR3 protein: CAGQGGYGYTF

V gene: TRBV19
CDR3 protein: CASSKARLDYSPLHF

V gene: TRBV6-1
CDR3 protein: CASSEARSGRGHGELFF

V gene: TRBV11-2
CDR3 protein: CASSSPLGGVVNEQFF

V gene: TRBV28
CDR3 protein: CASSLQGTYGYTF

V gene: TRBV5-4
CDR3 protein: CASSSMNTEAFF

V gene: TRBV18
CDR3 protein: CASSPLKTGYNEQFF

V gene: TRBV10-3
CDR3 protein: CATTQDHYGYTF

V gene: TRBV9
CDR3 protein: CASGQGDQPQHF

V gene: TRBV19
CDR3 protein: CATTNPSGANVLTF

V gene: TRBV6-5
CDR3 protein: CASRSMPGPYEQYF

V gene: TRBV18
CDR3 protein: CASSPPELAGGTDTQYF

V gene: TRBV5-4
CDR3 protein: CASSSASLAYEQYF

V gene: TRBV5-8
CDR3 protein: CASSLTQGVLGYTF

V gene: TRBV7-9
CDR3 protein: CASSLNPSPTDTQYF

V gene: TRBV2
CDR3 protein: CASSGGQGETQYF

V gene: TRBV10-1
CDR3 protein: CAIGGRARGYEQFF